This record concerns one T cell receptor (beta chain) sequence. The data derive from a study of blood T cell repertoires in COVID-19. Study as a whole: The study drew acute and convalescent COVID-19 samples from the United States, Italy and Spain.

Assay: immunoSEQ multiplex PCR; the TCRdb copy retains only in-frame clones and omits some. This sample has about 170,000 clones; 70% to 90% occur once, and the top ten carry approximately 6.9%. The V gene lost 3 bases and the J gene lost 4 bases, with 10 bases spanning the gap. The CDR3 is 14 residues long. Per the germline V gene, CDR1 is SGHNT and CDR2 is YENEEA. The specimen sequenced was peripheral blood. The gene calls are TRBV11-3 and TRBJ1-5; D possibly corresponds to TRBD1 (5 bases). The TCR originated in a man aged 80 or over with COVID-19, enrolled during active disease. CDR3 coding DNA: TGTGCCAGCAGCTTTCCGACAGAGAATCAGCCCCAGCATTTT. This codes for CASSFPTENQPQHF.